Below, 3 T cell receptor beta chains from the same sample are listed, as sequenced in a study of T-cell reconstitution after alpha-beta-depleted transplantation in children. The TCRbeta library incorporated unique molecular identifiers. TCRdb redid the calling of the PCR reads with MiXCR, one entry per CDR3 protein. The sample records just over 70,000 distinct CDR3 sequences, just under 7.5% being singletons. Material: PBMCs from the stem cell graft donor, obtained from the stem cell graft. All receptors come from a human donor who donated a stem cell graft to a child with acute lymphoblastic leukemia.

This clonotype was recorded many times. The chain recombines TRBV27 with TRBJ1-2; unclear D gene. Per the germline V gene, CDR1 is MNHEY and CDR2 is SMNVEV (reference sequence). This CDR3 comprises 13 residues. V lost 0 bases and J 6 bases, leaving 8 bases between the germline ends. The CDR3 DNA is TGTGCCAGCAGTTTATCAGGGCAGCATGGCTACACCTTC. Its protein is CASSLSGQHGYTF.

This clonotype has at least ten counts. The gene calls are TRBV7-9 and TRBJ1-1; maybe TRBD1 (6 bases). Germline-derived CDR1 and CDR2 are SEHNR and FQNEAQ (reference sequence). V was trimmed by 7 bases and J by 5 bases, leaving 20 bases between them. This CDR3 is built from 15 residues. CDR3 in DNA: TGTGCCAGCATCCCGGGAGGGGGGGCGGAAACTGAAGCTTTCTTT. Translation: CASIPGGGAETEAFF. The variable domain in full, completed from reference TRBV7-9 and TRBJ1-1, reads DTGVSQNPRHKITKRGQNVTFRCDPISEHNRLYWYRQTLGQGPEFLTYFQNEAQLEKSRLLSDRFSAERPKGSFSTLEIQRTEQGDSAMYLCASIPGGGAETEAFFGQGTRLTVV.

This clonotype was counted at least ten times. The rearrangement joins TRBV24-1 to TRBJ1-1; 8 bases match TRBD1. The J segment lost 4 bases and the V segment lost 9 bases, leaving 6 bases of the junction unmatched. The V gene's germline CDR1 is KGHDR and CDR2 SFDVKD. This CDR3 contains 13 residues. As DNA, the CDR3 is TGTGCCACCTCAGGGGGCCCAATCACTGAAGCTTTCTTT. Amino acids: CATSGGPITEAFF.